The T cell receptor (beta chain) described here comes from a study of cytomegalovirus exposure and HLA in healthy donors. Study-wide findings and caveats: CMV serostatus was the sole immune exposure information available. Across HLA loci, a later analysis found differing TCR association rates, with DRB1 most and HLA-C fewest.

Vbeta (60) and Jbeta (13) primers were used in the PCR. Produced via immunoSEQ multiplex PCR; TCRdb's table is partial and in-frame only. This sample has approximately 200,000 clones, with 70% to 85% found just once. Points on this clone: Antigen specificity is unknown.

Looked up from germline, CDR1 is SGHRS and CDR2 is YFSETQ. The CDR3 covers 16 residues. The ends lost 3 bases at V and 12 bases at J; junction bases unmatched: 14. The clonotype was recovered from a boy aged 2 to 9 in good health and CMV-seronegative. V usage is TRBV5-1 and J usage is TRBJ2-1, with 11 bases matching TRBD2. Sequenced material: PBMCs. The CDR3: CASSSGLAGVLTVQFF. As DNA, the CDR3 is TGCGCCAGCAGCTCCGGACTAGCGGGCGTTCTGACTGTGCAGTTCTTC.